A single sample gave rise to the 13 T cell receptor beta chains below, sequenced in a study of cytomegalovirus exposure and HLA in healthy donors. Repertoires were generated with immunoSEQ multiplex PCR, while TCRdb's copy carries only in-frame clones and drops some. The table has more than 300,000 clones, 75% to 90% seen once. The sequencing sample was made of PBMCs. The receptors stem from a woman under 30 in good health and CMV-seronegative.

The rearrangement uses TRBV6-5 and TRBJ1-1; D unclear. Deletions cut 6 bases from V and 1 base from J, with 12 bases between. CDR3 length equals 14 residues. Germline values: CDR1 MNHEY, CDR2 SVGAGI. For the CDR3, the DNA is TGTGCCAGCAGACTAATCGAGAGGAACACTGAAGCTTTCTTT. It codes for CASRLIERNTEAFF.

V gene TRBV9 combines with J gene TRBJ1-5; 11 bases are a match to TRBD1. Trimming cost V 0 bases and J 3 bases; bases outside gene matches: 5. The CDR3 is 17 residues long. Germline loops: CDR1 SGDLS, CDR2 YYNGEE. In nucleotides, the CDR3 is TGTGCCAGCAGCGTAGGAGTAGGACAGGGGGCCAATCAGCCCCAGCATTTT. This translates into CASSVGVGQGANQPQHF.

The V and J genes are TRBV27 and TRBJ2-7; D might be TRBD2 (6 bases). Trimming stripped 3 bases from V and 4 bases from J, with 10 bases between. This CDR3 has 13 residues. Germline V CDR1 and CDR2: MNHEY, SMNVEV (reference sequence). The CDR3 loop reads CASSFGGTYEQYF. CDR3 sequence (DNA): TGTGCCAGCAGTTTCGGGGGTACTTACGAGCAGTACTTC.

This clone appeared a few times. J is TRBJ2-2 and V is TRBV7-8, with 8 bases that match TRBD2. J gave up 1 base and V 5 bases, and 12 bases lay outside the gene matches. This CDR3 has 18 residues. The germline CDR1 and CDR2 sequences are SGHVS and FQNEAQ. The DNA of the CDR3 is TGTGCCAGCAGCCCGCGCGGGGGGACCCCCCTGAACACCGGGGAGCTGTTTTTT. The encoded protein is CASSPRGGTPLNTGELFF.

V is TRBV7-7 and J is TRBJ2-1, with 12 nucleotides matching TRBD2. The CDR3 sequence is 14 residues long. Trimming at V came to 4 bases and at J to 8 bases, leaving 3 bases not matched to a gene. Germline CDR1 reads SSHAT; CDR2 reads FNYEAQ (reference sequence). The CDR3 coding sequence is TGTGCCAGCAGCTCGGGACTAGCGGGCGATGAGCAGTTCTTC. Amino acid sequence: CASSSGLAGDEQFF. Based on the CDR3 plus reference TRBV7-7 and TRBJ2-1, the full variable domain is GAGVSQSPRYKVTKRGQDVTLRCDPISSHATLYWYQQALGQGPEFLTYFNYEAQPDKSGLPSDRFSAERPEGSISTLTIQRTEQRDSAMYRCASSSGLAGDEQFFGPGTRLTVL.

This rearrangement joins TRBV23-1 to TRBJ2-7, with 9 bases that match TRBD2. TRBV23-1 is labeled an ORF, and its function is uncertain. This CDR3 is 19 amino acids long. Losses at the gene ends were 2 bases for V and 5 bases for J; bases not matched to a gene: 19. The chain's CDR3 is CASSQKNWVGLARRHEQYF. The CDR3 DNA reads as TGCGCCAGCAGTCAAAAGAACTGGGTGGGACTAGCCCGGCGCCACGAGCAGTACTTC.

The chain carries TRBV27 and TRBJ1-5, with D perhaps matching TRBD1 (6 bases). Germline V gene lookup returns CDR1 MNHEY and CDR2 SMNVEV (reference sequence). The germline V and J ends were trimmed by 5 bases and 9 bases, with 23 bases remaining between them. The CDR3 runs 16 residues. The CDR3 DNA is TGTGCCAGCAGTCCCCTGGGGGCCCAAGAGGTTAGGCCCCAGCATTTT. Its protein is CASSPLGAQEVRPQHF.

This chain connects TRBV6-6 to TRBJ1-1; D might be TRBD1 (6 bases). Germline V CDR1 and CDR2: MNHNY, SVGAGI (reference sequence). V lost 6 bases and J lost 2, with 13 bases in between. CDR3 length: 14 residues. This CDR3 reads CASSSGTTNTEAFF. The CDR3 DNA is TGTGCCAGCAGCTCCGGGACAACCAACACTGAAGCTTTCTTT.

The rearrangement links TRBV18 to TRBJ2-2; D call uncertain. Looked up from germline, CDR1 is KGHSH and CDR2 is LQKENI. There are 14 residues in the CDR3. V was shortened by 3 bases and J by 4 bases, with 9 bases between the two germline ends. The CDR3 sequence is CASSPRSATGELFF. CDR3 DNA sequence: TGTGCCAGCTCACCGCGATCCGCCACCGGGGAGCTGTTTTTT.

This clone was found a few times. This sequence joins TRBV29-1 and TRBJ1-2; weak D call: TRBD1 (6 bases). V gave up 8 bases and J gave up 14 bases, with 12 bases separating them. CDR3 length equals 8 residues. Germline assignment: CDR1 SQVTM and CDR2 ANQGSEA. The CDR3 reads CSINRVTF. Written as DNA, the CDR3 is TGCAGCATTAACAGGGTGACCTTC.

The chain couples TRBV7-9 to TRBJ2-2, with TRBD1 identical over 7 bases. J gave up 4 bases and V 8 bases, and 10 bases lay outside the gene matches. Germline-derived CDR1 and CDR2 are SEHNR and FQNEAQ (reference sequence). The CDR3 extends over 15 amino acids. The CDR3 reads CASVEFRGSTGELFF. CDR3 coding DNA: TGTGCCAGCGTTGAATTCAGGGGGAGCACCGGGGAGCTGTTTTTT.

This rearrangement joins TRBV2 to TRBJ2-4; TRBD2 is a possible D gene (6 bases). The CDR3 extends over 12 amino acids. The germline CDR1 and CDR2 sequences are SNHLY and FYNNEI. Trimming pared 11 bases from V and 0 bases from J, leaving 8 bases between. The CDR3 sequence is CAGGVAKNIQYF. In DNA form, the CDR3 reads TGTGCCGGAGGGGTAGCCAAAAACATTCAGTACTTC.

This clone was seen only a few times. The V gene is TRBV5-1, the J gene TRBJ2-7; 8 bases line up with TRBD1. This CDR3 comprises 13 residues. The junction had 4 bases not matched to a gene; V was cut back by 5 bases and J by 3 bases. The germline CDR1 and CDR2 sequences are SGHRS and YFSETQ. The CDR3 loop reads CASSPDRGYEQYF. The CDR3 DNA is TGCGCCAGCAGTCCCGACAGGGGCTACGAGCAGTACTTC.